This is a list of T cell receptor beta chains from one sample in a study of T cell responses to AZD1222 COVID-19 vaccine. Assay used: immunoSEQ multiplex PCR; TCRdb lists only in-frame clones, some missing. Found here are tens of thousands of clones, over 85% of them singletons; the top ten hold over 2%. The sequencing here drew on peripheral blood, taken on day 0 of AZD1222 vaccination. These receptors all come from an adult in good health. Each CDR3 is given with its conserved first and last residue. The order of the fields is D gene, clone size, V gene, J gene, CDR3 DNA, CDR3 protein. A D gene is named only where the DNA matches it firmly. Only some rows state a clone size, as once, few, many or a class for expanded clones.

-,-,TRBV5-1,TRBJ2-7,TGCGCCAGCAGCCTGGACCGCTACGAGCAGTACTTC,CASSLDRYEQYF
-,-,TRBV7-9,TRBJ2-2,TGTGCCAGCAGCCGCCAGGGACCCGGGGAGCTGTTTTTT,CASSRQGPGELFF
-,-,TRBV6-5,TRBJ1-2,TGTGCCAGCAGTCGTACGGGACGGTCCAGGGGCTACACCTTC,CASSRTGRSRGYTF
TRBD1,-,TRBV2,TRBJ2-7,TGTGCCAGCAGTGAGAGCAGGGGGTATACGGAGCAGTACTTC,CASSESRGYTEQYF
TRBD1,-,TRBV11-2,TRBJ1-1,TGTGAGACAAGGGACAGACGAGGGGAAGCTTTCTTT,CETRDRRGEAFF
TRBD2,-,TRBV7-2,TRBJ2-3,TGTGCCAGCAGCTTATCGAGCGGGGGGAGTATACAGTATTTT,CASSLSSGGSIQYF
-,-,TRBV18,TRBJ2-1,TGTGCCAGCTCACCACCTGGAGGGAGGTTGAATGAGCAGTTCTTC,CASSPPGGRLNEQFF
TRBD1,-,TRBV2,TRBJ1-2,TGTGCCAGCAGTGATTTGACAGGGGGCGGCGGCTACACCTTC,CASSDLTGGGGYTF
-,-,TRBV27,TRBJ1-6,TGTGCCAGCAGTTGGGTAGCCCAAGGCTCCTATAATTCACCCCTCCACTTT,CASSWVAQGSYNSPLHF
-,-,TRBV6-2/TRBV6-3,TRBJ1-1,TGTGCCAGCAGCCAAGAAAAACCCGGGACGGGGAACACTGAAGCTTTCTTT,CASSQEKPGTGNTEAFF
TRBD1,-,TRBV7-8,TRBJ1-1,TGTGCCAGCAGCTTAGTACAGGGGGGGAACACTGAAGCTTTCTTT,CASSLVQGGNTEAFF
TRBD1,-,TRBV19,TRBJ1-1,TGTGCCAGTAGGATACAGGGGGAGATGAACACTGAAGCTTTCTTT,CASRIQGEMNTEAFF
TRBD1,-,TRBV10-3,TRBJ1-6,TGTGCCATCAGTGAGGGACAGGGTAGGGCACCCCTCCACTTT,CAISEGQGRAPLHF
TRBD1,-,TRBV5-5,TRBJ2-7,TGTGCCAGCAGCTTGGATTCAGGGGGAACCTACGAGCAGTACTTC,CASSLDSGGTYEQYF
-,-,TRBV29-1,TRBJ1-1,TGCAGCGTTGGGGAGAACACTGAAGCTTTCTTT,CSVGENTEAFF
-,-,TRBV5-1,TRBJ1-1,TGCGCCAGCAGCTTGGTGACAGGTTCCAATGAAGCTTTCTTT,CASSLVTGSNEAFF
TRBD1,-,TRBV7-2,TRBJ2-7,TGTGCCAGCAGCTCCCGCCGGGACAGCCTGTACGAGCAGTACTTC,CASSSRRDSLYEQYF
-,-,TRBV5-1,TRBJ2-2,TGCGCCAGCAGCTTAGGGGACTCGGGCACCGGGGAGCTGTTTTTT,CASSLGDSGTGELFF
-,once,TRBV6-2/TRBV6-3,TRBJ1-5,TGTGCCAGCAGTCCAAACAGGAATAGCAATCAGCCCCAGCATTTT,CASSPNRNSNQPQHF
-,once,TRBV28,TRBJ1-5,TGTGCCAGCAGTTTCCAAAGGGGTAATCAGCCCCAGCATGTCTTT,CASSFQRGNQPQHVF
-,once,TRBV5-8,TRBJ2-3,TGTGCCAGCAGCGATGGGGTCACAGATACGCAGTATTTT,CASSDGVTDTQYF
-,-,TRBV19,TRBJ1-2,TGTGCCAGTACCCATGCGGGCTCGGGCATATATGGCTACACCTTC,CASTHAGSGIYGYTF
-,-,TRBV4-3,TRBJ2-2,TGCGCCCGCAGCCCAGGGGGACTCGCGGGGGGCGGGAACACCGGGGAGCTGTTTTTT,CARSPGGLAGGGNTGELFF
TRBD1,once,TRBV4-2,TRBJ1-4,TGTGCCAGCAGCCAAGGGGGGACAGGGGACGAAAAACTGTTTTTT,CASSQGGTGDEKLFF
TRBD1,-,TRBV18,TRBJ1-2,TGTGCCAGCTCACCCCAACAGGGGGTGGACTATGGCTACACCTTC,CASSPQQGVDYGYTF
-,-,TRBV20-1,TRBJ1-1,TGCAGTGCTAGACAATTGGGTGAAGCTTTCTTT,CSARQLGEAFF
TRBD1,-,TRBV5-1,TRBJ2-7,TGCGCCAGCAGCTCGGAGCAGGGGGTTTCCTACGAGCAGTACTTC,CASSSEQGVSYEQYF
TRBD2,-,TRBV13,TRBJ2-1,TGTGCCAGCAGCCCAAGGACTAGCGGCAATGAGCAGTTCTTC,CASSPRTSGNEQFF
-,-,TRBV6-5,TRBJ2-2,TGTGCCAGCAGTTACCGGGGCAGCGGGACCGGGGAGCTGTTTTTT,CASSYRGSGTGELFF
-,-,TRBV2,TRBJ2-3,TGTGCCAGCACTGCATCTAGCCCTGCAGATACGCAGTATTTT,CASTASSPADTQYF
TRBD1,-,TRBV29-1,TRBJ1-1,TGCAGCGTACAGGGGCCCACTGAAGCTTTCTTT,CSVQGPTEAFF
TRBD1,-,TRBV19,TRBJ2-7,TGTGCCAGTAGACAAACCGGGACAGGTCCCTCCTACGAGCAGTACTTC,CASRQTGTGPSYEQYF
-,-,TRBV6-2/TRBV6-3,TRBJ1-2,TGTGCCAGCAGTTACTCACGGAATGGCTACACCTTC,CASSYSRNGYTF
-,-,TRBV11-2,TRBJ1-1,TGTGCCAGCACCAAGAGAGGGGCAGGAACTATGAACACTGAAGCTTTCTTT,CASTKRGAGTMNTEAFF
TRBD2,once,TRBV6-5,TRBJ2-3,TGTGCCAGCAGTTACTCGAGGGCTAGCGGGACAGATACGCAGTATTTT,CASSYSRASGTDTQYF
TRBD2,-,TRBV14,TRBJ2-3,TGTGCCAGCAGCCAAGGATGGGCTAGCGGGAGTTGGTACAACACAGATACGCAGTATTTT,CASSQGWASGSWYNTDTQYF
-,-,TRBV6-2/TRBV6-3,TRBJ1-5,TGTGCCAGCAGTTACTCGGCGAAGCCCCAGCATTTT,CASSYSAKPQHF
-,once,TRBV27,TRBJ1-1,TGTGCCAGCAGTGCAACAGGGATTTCCCAAGTCGCTTTCTTT,CASSATGISQVAFF
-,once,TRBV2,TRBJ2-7,TGTGCCAGCACTCGGGCCTACGAGCAGTACTTC,CASTRAYEQYF
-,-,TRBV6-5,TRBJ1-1,TGTGCCAGCGTAGCGACCAGGGACTTAAACACTGAAGCTTTCTTT,CASVATRDLNTEAFF
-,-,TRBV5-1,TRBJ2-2,TGCGCCAGCACCTCAGATAACACCGGGGAGCTGTTTTTT,CASTSDNTGELFF
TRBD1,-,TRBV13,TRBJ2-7,TGTGCCAGCAGCCACCGGGGACAGGGGGTCTACGAGCAGTACTTC,CASSHRGQGVYEQYF
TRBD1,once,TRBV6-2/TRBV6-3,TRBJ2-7,TGTGCCAGCAGCCGACAGGGGGCAAGGTACGAGCAGTACTTC,CASSRQGARYEQYF
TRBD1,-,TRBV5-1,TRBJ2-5,TGCGCCAGCAGCACGGGACAGGGACAAAACCATCAAGAGACCCAGTACTTC,CASSTGQGQNHQETQYF
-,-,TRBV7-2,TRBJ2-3,TGTGCCAGCAGCTCGGGGCGCGGTCGGACAGATACGCAGTATTTT,CASSSGRGRTDTQYF
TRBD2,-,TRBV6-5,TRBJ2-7,TGTGCCAGCAGTCCGCCACCGGGACTACCCTACGAGCAGTACTTC,CASSPPPGLPYEQYF
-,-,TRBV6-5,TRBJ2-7,TGTGCCAGCAGTCCTAGGCAGGGGTCCTACGAGCAGTACTTC,CASSPRQGSYEQYF
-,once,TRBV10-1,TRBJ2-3,TGCGCCAGCAGTGTTAAGGGCACAGGGTTGGATACGCAGTATTTT,CASSVKGTGLDTQYF
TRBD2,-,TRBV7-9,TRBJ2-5,TGTGCCAGCAGCTCCCGCCCCCTCCTAGCGGGGGAAGAGACCCAGTACTTC,CASSSRPLLAGEETQYF
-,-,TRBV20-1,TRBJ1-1,TGCAGTGCTGCACAGAACACTGAAGCTTTCTTT,CSAAQNTEAFF
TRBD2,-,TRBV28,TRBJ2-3,TGTGCCAGCAGTTCCCGCGTAGCGGGAGTTACAGATACGCAGTATTTT,CASSSRVAGVTDTQYF
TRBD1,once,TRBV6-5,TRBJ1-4,TGTGCCAGCAGTTTGACGCCGGGACAGCGAGATGAAAAACTGTTTTTT,CASSLTPGQRDEKLFF
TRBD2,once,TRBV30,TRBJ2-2,TGTGCCTGGAGCGCCTATGGGACTAGCGGGAGGGCCGGGGAGCTGTTTTTT,CAWSAYGTSGRAGELFF
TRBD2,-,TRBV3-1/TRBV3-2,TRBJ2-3,TGTGCCAGCAGCCAAGATTGGGGGGGAGCGGGAGGGCCAGCAGATACGCAGTATTTT,CASSQDWGGAGGPADTQYF
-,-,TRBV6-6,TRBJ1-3,TGTGCCACCCTTACCCCTGGAAACACCATATATTTT,CATLTPGNTIYF
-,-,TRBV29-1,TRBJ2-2,TGCAGCGTTACCGGGACTTCCACCGGGGAGCTGTTTTTT,CSVTGTSTGELFF
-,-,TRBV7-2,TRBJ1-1,TGTGCCAGCAGCTTAGCAGGGATGAACACTGAAGCTTTCTTT,CASSLAGMNTEAFF
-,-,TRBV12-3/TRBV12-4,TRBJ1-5,TGTGCCAGCAGTTTAGGGGAGAATCAGCCCCAGCATTTT,CASSLGENQPQHF
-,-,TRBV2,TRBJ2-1,TGTGCCAGCAGTGTGGACGACAGATTCTACAATGAGCAGTTCTTC,CASSVDDRFYNEQFF